These T cell receptor beta chains were read from a single sample in a study of T cells in narcolepsy. Profiled with immunoSEQ multiplex PCR; TCRdb holds only in-frame clones, not every one. The sample carries fewer than 40,000 clones, roughly 83% recorded once. Sequencing input: CD45RA- memory CD4+ T cells from PBMCs. The receptors were gathered from a human donor with narcolepsy. CDR3s leave out the opening cysteine and the closing phenylalanine or tryptophan. Each record gives: CDR3 protein, V gene.

CDR3aa: ASSLAGRTGELF; v_gene: TRBV28
CDR3aa: ASSPPLVRVNYGYT; v_gene: TRBV18
CDR3aa: ASSLANRGVEAF; v_gene: TRBV5-1
CDR3aa: ASRKQRQSGNTIY; v_gene: TRBV28
CDR3aa: ASSPPTGAYGYT; v_gene: TRBV11-1
CDR3aa: ASIRSVVRSTEAF; v_gene: TRBV2
CDR3aa: ASSQFYEQY; v_gene: TRBV14
CDR3aa: ASSFREGDEQY; v_gene: TRBV19
CDR3aa: ASSQAGLGYEQY; v_gene: TRBV7-3
CDR3aa: ASSLESTMQGELF; v_gene: TRBV5-1
CDR3aa: ASSPLDRSGNTIY; v_gene: TRBV28
CDR3aa: SGGADTQY; v_gene: TRBV29-1
CDR3aa: ASSPGQTNEKLF; v_gene: TRBV7-9
CDR3aa: SARVNQPQH; v_gene: TRBV20-1
CDR3aa: ASSLYGQGSYEQY; v_gene: TRBV19
CDR3aa: ASSIGNTDTQY; v_gene: TRBV7-2
CDR3aa: ASSSGLAREQETQY; v_gene: TRBV7-3
CDR3aa: ASGDRALYEQY; v_gene: TRBV27
CDR3aa: ASSLADWLAGDNEQF; v_gene: TRBV5-4
CDR3aa: ASSVEIAGESEQF; v_gene: TRBV9
CDR3aa: ASSQTVQGSIEAF; v_gene: TRBV4-3
CDR3aa: ASTTGSSYNEQF; v_gene: TRBV6-6
CDR3aa: ASSLGDFRGFSYEQY; v_gene: TRBV5-4
CDR3aa: ASSRISGETQY; v_gene: TRBV27